These 17 T cell receptor beta chains were all obtained from the same sample, sequenced in a study of blood T cell repertoires in COVID-19. Repertoires were generated with immunoSEQ multiplex PCR, while TCRdb's copy carries only in-frame clones and drops some. The sample contains about 190,000 clones, less than 85% of which appear only once. The source material was peripheral blood. The receptors come from a woman aged 50 to 65 with acute or convalescent COVID-19.

This clone was observed once. The chain recombines TRBV7-8 with TRBJ1-2; 7 positions match TRBD1. Trimming took 5 bases from V and 8 from J; bases not matched to a gene: 5. CDR1 is SGHVS and CDR2 is FQNEAQ in the germline V gene. This CDR3 spans 12 amino acids. CDR3 in DNA: TGTGCCAGCAGCCAGGGGGGGGCCGGCTACACCTTC. This gives the protein CASSQGGAGYTF.

J is TRBJ2-7 and V is TRBV29-1, with D perhaps matching TRBD1 (5 bases). The CDR3 has 11 amino acids. Germline V CDR1 and CDR2: SQVTM, ANQGSEA. Trimming cost V 1 base and J 9 bases, with 10 bases left between them. The CDR3 nucleotides read TGCAGCGTTGAAGGCCAGGGCTGGCAGTACTTC. Translation gives CSVEGQGWQYF.

The chain is built from TRBV11-2 and TRBJ1-3; D might be TRBD1 (5 bases). Germline V lookup: CDR1 SGHAT, CDR2 FQNNGV. The germline V and J ends were trimmed by 5 bases and 2 bases, with 13 bases remaining between them. The CDR3 is made up of 15 amino acids. The DNA of the CDR3 is TGTGCCAGCAGCGGGATCGGGGGTGCTGGAAACACCATATATTTT. Translated: CASSGIGGAGNTIYF.

The chain has TRBV9 and TRBJ2-2; 13 bases match TRBD2. CDR1 and CDR2 (germline): SGDLS, YYNGEE. J gave up 5 bases and V 3 bases, and 4 bases lay outside the gene matches. CDR3 length equals 16 residues. The CDR3: CASSGLAGGFTGELFF. The DNA of the CDR3 is TGTGCCAGCAGCGGACTAGCGGGAGGTTTTACCGGGGAGCTGTTTTTT.

The chain combines TRBV12-3 or TRBV12-4 with TRBJ1-1, with no clear D. V lost 5 bases to trimming and J lost 1 base, with 8 bases between them. The CDR3 sequence is 13 residues long. CDR3 coding DNA: TGTGCCAGCAGTCTTAGAGGGAACACTGAAGCTTTCTTT. Protein sequence: CASSLRGNTEAFF.

The chain is built from TRBV18 and TRBJ2-1; a possible D gene is TRBD1 (5 bases). Trimming cost V 6 bases and J 5 bases, with 23 bases left between them. The CDR3 loop spans 17 amino acids. From germline, CDR1 is KGHSH and CDR2 LQKENI. The CDR3 reads CASSIPTTTTGNNEQFF. Written as DNA, the CDR3 is TGTGCCAGCTCTATACCAACTACCACAACAGGTAACAATGAGCAGTTCTTC.

This sequence joins TRBV5-4 and TRBJ2-7; TRBD1 matches at 10 bases. There are 14 residues in the CDR3. The V and J ends lost 1 base and 8 bases, in that order; junction bases with no gene match: 6. Germline V gene lookup returns CDR1 SGHNT and CDR2 YYREEE (reference sequence). This chain's CDR3 is CASSLRGTGVQQYF. DNA for the CDR3: TGTGCCAGCAGCTTGCGCGGGACAGGGGTGCAGCAGTACTTC.

The chain combines TRBV10-3 with TRBJ2-7; D remains ambiguous. Trimming shortened V by 10 bases and J by 0 bases, and 16 bases separated the two germline ends. In germline, CDR1 is ENHRY, CDR2 SYGVKD. This CDR3 spans 14 amino acids. CDR3: CATATVSISYEQYF. The CDR3 nucleotides are TGTGCCACCGCTACAGTCTCGATCTCCTACGAGCAGTACTTC.

The genes are TRBV19 and TRBJ1-5; D unclear. Germline-derived CDR1 and CDR2 are LNHDA and SQIVND (reference sequence). V lost 4 bases and J lost 4, with 11 bases in between. The CDR3 is 14 residues long. The CDR3 nucleotides are TGTGCCAGTAGTACTGCACAGCTAAATCAGCCCCAGCATTTT. Its protein is CASSTAQLNQPQHF.

This clone was recorded only once. V gene TRBV19 combines with J gene TRBJ2-7; weak D call: TRBD1 (5 bases). Germline CDR1 and CDR2: LNHDA and SQIVND (reference sequence). Trimming cost V 0 bases and J 1 base, with 7 bases left between them. The CDR3 has 14 amino acids. The CDR3 region has the DNA TGTGCCAGTAGTATAGAAAGGGGATCCTACGAGCAGTACTTC. It codes for CASSIERGSYEQYF.

Comments on this clone: The identical CDR3 is also encoded by other nucleotide sequences in the sample. The genes are TRBV5-1 and TRBJ2-4; the D is unclear. The V end was cut by 1 base, the J end by 6 bases, with 8 bases between. Looked up from germline, CDR1 is SGHRS and CDR2 is YFSETQ. This CDR3 has 13 residues. CDR3 nucleotides: TGCGCCAGCAGCTTGCCGAGTTTAAACATTCAGTACTTC. Encoded protein: CASSLPSLNIQYF.

CDR3 sequence: CASSRFRVGDSPLHF. In DNA, the CDR3 is TGTGCCAGCAGCCGATTCAGGGTAGGCGATTCACCCCTCCACTTT. The V gene is TRBV28, the J gene TRBJ1-6; D is possibly TRBD1 (5 bases). Trimming took off 6 bases at V and 8 bases at J, with 17 bases between the two ends. Germline loops: CDR1 MDHEN, CDR2 SYDVKM. The CDR3 sequence is 15 residues long.

In its sample, this clone was seen once. This chain joins TRBV2 and TRBJ1-1; tentatively, D is TRBD1 (5 bases). Germline CDR1 reads SNHLY; CDR2 reads FYNNEI. The length of the CDR3 is 12 residues. V was trimmed by 11 bases and J by 5 bases, leaving 15 bases between them. CDR3 coding DNA: TGTGCCGCCAGACGTCAGGGAACTGAAGCTTTCTTT. Its translation: CAARRQGTEAFF.

CDR3 sequence: CAWTGSYMQFF. The DNA for the CDR3 is TGTGCCTGGACGGGGTCATATATGCAGTTCTTC. This sequence joins TRBV30 and TRBJ2-1; a weak D match, TRBD2 (5 bases). Germline V lookup: CDR1 GTSNPN, CDR2 SVGIG (reference sequence). The CDR3 totals 11 residues. Trimming took 4 bases from V and 12 from J, leaving 13 bases between them.

The CDR3 loop is CSALLRPMTGSNTEAFF. The DNA of the CDR3 is TGCAGCGCCTTATTGCGACCTATGACAGGATCGAACACTGAAGCTTTCTTT. This rearrangement joins TRBV29-1 to TRBJ1-1, with a tentative D call TRBD1 (6 bases). The germline V gene encodes CDR1 SQVTM and CDR2 ANQGSEA. CDR3 length: 17 residues. The V gene lost 7 bases and the J gene lost 1 base, with 25 bases spanning the gap.

This clone was detected a few times. The genes are TRBV6-5 and TRBJ1-1; 8 bases match TRBD1. The V gene end was trimmed by 5 bases and the J gene end by 1 base; junction bases not matched to a gene: 6. The CDR3 totals 15 residues. Germline CDR1 MNHEY, CDR2 SVGAGI. The CDR3 loop is CASSRTGMRNTEAFF. The CDR3 nucleotides are TGTGCCAGCAGTCGGACAGGGATGAGGAACACTGAAGCTTTCTTT.

The chain uses TRBV5-5 and TRBJ2-2, with TRBD1 matching 7 bases. CDR3 size: 16 residues. Germline-derived CDR1 and CDR2 are SGHKS and YYEKEE (reference sequence). With 4 bases clipped from V and 2 bases from J, the junction kept 8 bases outside the gene matches. As DNA, the CDR3 is TGTGCCAGCAGCAAAAAGACAGGGATCAACACCGGGGAGCTGTTTTTT. Translated, it gives CASSKKTGINTGELFF. The full variable domain, its missing parts supplied by reference TRBV5-5 and TRBJ2-2, is DAGVTQSPTHLIKTRGQQVTLRCSPISGHKSVSWYQQVLGQGPQFIFQYYEKEERGRGNFPDRFSARQFPNYSSELNVNALLLGDSALYLCASSKKTGINTGELFFGEGSRLTVL.